This entry lists 4 T cell receptor beta chains sequenced from one sample in a study of post-analysis software for immune sequencing data. General study points: About five TRBV segments occurring more often in patients than controls included TRBV5-6, TRBV5-1 and TRBV20-1.

No antigen has been identified for these receptors. The TCR beta cDNA libraries carried unique molecular identifiers. TCRdb recomputed calls from the PCR reads with MiXCR, one row per CDR3 protein. The repertoire holds about 400,000 distinct CDR3 sequences, with about a third as singletons. The sequencing sample was made of blood. All receptors derive from a girl aged 10-17 years with multiple sclerosis.

Concerning this clonotype: This may be a read error: a much more frequent sequence differs by one nucleotide. The chain recombines TRBV6-5 with TRBJ2-1; 8 bases fit TRBD2. CDR1 and CDR2 from the germline V gene are MNHEY and SVGAGI. The CDR3 length is 18 residues. Trimming removed 0 bases from V and 3 bases from J; junction bases left unmatched: 10. The CDR3 DNA sequence: TGTGCCAGCAGTTACTCGATAAGTTGCGCGGGGGGCTACAATGAGCAGTTCTTC. Translated, it gives CASSYSISCAGGYNEQFF.

The CDR3 reads CASSLAGLRLDGYF. In DNA, the CDR3 is TGTGCCAGCAGCTTAGCGGGTTTACGGTTGGACGGGTACTTC. The chain carries TRBV7-9 and TRBJ2-5; no clear D gene. Germline values: CDR1 SEHNR, CDR2 FQNEAQ (reference sequence). This CDR3 contains 14 residues. Deletions cut 0 bases from V and 13 bases from J, with 18 bases between.

This clonotype was recorded a few times. This chain connects TRBV9 to TRBJ1-2, with a tentative D call TRBD1 (6 bases). V was shortened by 0 bases and J by 6 bases, with 6 bases between the two germline ends. CDR3 length: 12 amino acids. The germline V gene has CDR1 SGDLS and CDR2 YYNGEE. Here the CDR3 reads CASSVAGDGYTF. CDR3 nucleotides: TGTGCCAGCAGCGTAGCAGGGGATGGCTACACCTTC.

The chain uses TRBV20-1 and TRBJ1-4, with TRBD1 matching over 9 bases. V shed 2 bases and J 7 bases; nucleotides not matched to a gene: 8. CDR1 and CDR2 from the germline V gene are DFQATT and SNEGSKA (reference sequence). CDR3 length: 15 residues. The CDR3 here is CSARRTGTGSEKLFF. The CDR3 coding sequence is TGCAGTGCTAGACGGACCGGGACAGGGAGTGAAAAACTGTTTTTT.